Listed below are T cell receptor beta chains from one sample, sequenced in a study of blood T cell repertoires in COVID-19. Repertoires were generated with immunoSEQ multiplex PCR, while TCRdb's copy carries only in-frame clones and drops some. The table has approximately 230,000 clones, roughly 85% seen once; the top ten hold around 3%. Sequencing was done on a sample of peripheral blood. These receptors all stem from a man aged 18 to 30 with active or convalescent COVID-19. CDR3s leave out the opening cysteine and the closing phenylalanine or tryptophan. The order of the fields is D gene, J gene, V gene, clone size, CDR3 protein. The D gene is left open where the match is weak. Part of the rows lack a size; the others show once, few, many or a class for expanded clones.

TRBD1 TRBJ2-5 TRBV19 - ASSTYLQGVSKETQY
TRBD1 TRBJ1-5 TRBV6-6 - ASRKKRDRADQPQH
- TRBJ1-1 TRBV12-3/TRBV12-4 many ASSLGQSEAF
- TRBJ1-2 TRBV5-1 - ASSLDGADNYGYT
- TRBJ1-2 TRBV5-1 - ASSLARGEGYT
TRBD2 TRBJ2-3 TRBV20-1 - SASTLEREGADTQY
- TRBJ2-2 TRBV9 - ASSVELLDTGELF
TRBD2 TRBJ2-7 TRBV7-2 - ASSVSGVSSYEQY
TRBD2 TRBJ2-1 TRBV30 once AWSVPLAGDNEQF
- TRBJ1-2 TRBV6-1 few ASSEGEGWNYGYT
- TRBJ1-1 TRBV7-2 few ASSLEDRPEAF
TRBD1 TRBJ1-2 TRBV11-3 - AAIPTHRGLSYGYT
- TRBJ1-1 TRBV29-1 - SVEGGRGATEAF
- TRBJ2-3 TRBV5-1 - ASRITGTSTDTQY
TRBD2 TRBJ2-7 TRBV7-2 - ASSLLAGGSNEQY
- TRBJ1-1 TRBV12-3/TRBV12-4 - ASSLGPTEAF
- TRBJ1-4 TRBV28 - ASTLRGGTNEKLF
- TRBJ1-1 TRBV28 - ASSFQGFGATEAF
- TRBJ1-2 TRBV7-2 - ASSLNSGYT
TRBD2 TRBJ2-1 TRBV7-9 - ASSSGVGLASYNEQF
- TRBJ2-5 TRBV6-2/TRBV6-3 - ASSYSRLQETQY
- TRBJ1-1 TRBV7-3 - ASSLTERSEAF
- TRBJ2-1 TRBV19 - ASSMRADNEQF
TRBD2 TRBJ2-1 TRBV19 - ASGRDEQF
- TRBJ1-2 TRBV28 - ASNIQGIQGYGYT
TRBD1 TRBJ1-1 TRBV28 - ASSLRGLVTEAF
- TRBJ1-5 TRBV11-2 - ASSPSGWEAQH
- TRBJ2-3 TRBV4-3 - ASSQVEPPSTDTQY
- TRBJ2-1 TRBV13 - ASSAGRRFNEQF
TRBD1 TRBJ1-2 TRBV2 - ASSDSTGPDYGYT
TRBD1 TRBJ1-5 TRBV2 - ASSEVWDSLQH
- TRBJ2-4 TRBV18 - ASSPQTGMAKNIQY
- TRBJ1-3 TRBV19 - ASSRLQASSGNTIY
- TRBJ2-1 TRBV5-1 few ASSLAPGSENEQF
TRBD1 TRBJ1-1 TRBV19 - ASSSRQGEAF
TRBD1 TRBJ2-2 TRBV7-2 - ASSRQGLIGELF
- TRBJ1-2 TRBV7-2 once ASSLIPSAPLDGYT
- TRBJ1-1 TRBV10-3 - ATSDSNTEAF
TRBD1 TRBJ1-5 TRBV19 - ASSPPGQGRDQPQH
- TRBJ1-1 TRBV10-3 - AIRFDSGTEAF
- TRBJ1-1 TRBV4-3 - ASSQDLGLMNTEAF
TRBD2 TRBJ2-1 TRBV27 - ASSRAGLATYNEQF
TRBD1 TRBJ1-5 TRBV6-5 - ASSKTGLRQPQH
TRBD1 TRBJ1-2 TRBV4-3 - ASSQDAPGGTYGYT
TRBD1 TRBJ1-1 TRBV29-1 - SVAGQQNTEAF
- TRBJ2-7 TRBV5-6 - ASSSDRMIYEQY
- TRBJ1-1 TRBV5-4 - ASSFPGLGGF
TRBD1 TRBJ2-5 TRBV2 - ASSVGQVVETQY
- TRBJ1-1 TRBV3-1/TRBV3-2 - ASSAHRAGNTEAF
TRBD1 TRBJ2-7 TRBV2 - ASSIRDRVLREQY
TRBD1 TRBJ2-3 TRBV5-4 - ASSSQGARTDTQY
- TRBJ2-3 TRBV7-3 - ASSPSGPQGRLY
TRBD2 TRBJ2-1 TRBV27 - ASSLFLSGSRHNEQF
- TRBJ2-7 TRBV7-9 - ASSPRSLYEQY
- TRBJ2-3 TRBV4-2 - ASSQDRVGTDTQY
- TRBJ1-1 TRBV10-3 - AISESFSRKASEAF
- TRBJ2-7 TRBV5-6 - ASSLLRGPYEQY
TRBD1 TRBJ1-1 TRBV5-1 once ASTKKGGPNTEAF